These 13 T cell receptor beta chains originate from one sample sequenced in a study of tumor and adjacent non-tumor tissue in lung cancer. No cell sorting was done before RNA was extracted from the tissue. More than 3 cm separated this lung sample from the edge of the tumor. TCRbeta libraries were built with three rounds of nested PCR, modified from ARM-PCR. Each CDR3 protein is one row after TCRdb ran MiXCR on the multiplex PCR reads. The data contain under 75,000 distinct CDR3 sequences, roughly 70% of them singletons. The material sequenced was distant non-tumor lung tissue. The receptors come from a woman aged 45 to 65 with non-small cell lung cancer.

This clonotype turned up a few times. The V call is TRBV11-1, the J call TRBJ2-1; 8 positions match TRBD1. The closer fit of TRBJ2-7 to the DNA end suggests the J call may be wrong. This CDR3 comprises 16 residues. CDR1 and CDR2 (germline): SGHAT, FQDESV (reference sequence). CDR3 sequence: CASSLRQGSSFNEQYF. The CDR3 nucleotides read TGTGCCAGCAGCCTACGACAGGGGAGCTCCTTCAATGAGCAGTACTTC.

This clonotype was observed a handful of times. A much larger clonotype is one base distant, so this may be a read error. The gene calls are TRBV20-1 and TRBJ2-7, with 9 bases matching TRBD2. CDR1 DFQATT and CDR2 SNEGSKA come from the germline V gene (reference sequence). This CDR3 comprises 16 residues. The CDR3 reads CNAESTSGSSSYEQYF. The CDR3 region has the DNA TGCAATGCCGAGAGCACTAGCGGGTCAAGCTCCTACGAGCAGTACTTC.

On this clonotype itself: A read error may account for a junction end that differs from germline. The chain combines TRBV24-1 with TRBJ2-5, with a possible D match to TRBD1 (5 bases). This CDR3 has 13 residues. Germline CDR1 reads KGHDR; CDR2 reads SFDVKD. CDR3 protein: CATSNLTNRQQYF. The DNA of the CDR3 is TGTGCCACCAGTAATTTAACCAACAGACAGCAGTACTTC.

A note on this clonotype: The junction differs from germline at one of its ends, possibly a read error. The rearrangement joins TRBV20-1 to TRBJ2-7, with D possibly matching TRBD2 (6 bases). CDR1 DFQATT and CDR2 SNEGSKA come from the germline V gene (reference sequence). The CDR3 is made up of 13 amino acids. In DNA, the CDR3 is TGCAGTGCTAGGTGGGAGGTCGCCTACGGGCAGTACTTC. Translation gives CSARWEVAYGQYF.

Turning to this clonotype: Just one base apart from a much larger clone, this may be a read error. The J gene is TRBJ1-5, the V gene TRBV6-2 or TRBV6-3; TRBD1 is a possible D gene (6 bases). Between the trimmed V and J ends, which lost 6 bases and 6 bases, there was a span of 15 bases. From germline, CDR1 is MNHEY and CDR2 SVGEGT. The CDR3 consists of 14 residues. In DNA form, the CDR3 reads TGTGCCAGCAGAGAAACAGGGAACGGTCAGCCCCAGCATTTT. It specifies CASRETGNGQPQHF.

On this clonotype: Lacking the conserved final phenylalanine or tryptophan, this CDR3 likely reflects a read error. The V gene is TRBV6-1, the J gene TRBJ1-1, with a possible D match to TRBD1 (5 bases). Germline-derived CDR1 and CDR2 are MNHNS and SASEGT. This CDR3 contains 13 residues. The CDR3 here is CASSGDQVTEAFS. The CDR3 DNA sequence: TGTGCCAGTAGTGGGGACCAGGTCACTGAAGCTTTCTCT.

Comments on this clonotype: An end of the junction does not agree with germline; a read error may underlie this. The chain couples TRBV11-2 to TRBJ2-7; the D gene is possibly TRBD1 (6 bases). CDR3 length: 15 amino acids. CDR1 is SGHAT, CDR2 FQNNGV, per germline. CDR3 amino acids: CASNSETGQTYEQYF. The CDR3 DNA follows: TGCGCCAGCAACTCGGAGACAGGCCAGACCTACGAGCAGTACTTC.

J is TRBJ2-2 and V is TRBV10-3; 10 bases are a match to TRBD1. Trimming removed 4 bases from V and 4 bases from J; junction bases left unmatched: 3. Per the germline V gene, CDR1 is ENHRY and CDR2 is SYGVKD. The CDR3 extends over 15 amino acids. This CDR3 reads CAISVGQGGTGELFF. CDR3 nucleotide sequence: TGTGCCATCAGTGTAGGACAGGGGGGCACCGGGGAGCTGTTTTTT.

The V gene is TRBV6-5, the J gene TRBJ2-7, with TRBD1 matching over 7 bases. Germline loops: CDR1 MNHEY, CDR2 SVGAGI. The CDR3 consists of 16 residues. Unmatched junction bases numbered 13, after V lost 6 bases and J lost 2 bases. The CDR3 is CASRDRYRGVTYEQYF. The CDR3 DNA reads TGTGCCAGCAGAGACCGATACAGGGGCGTTACCTACGAGCAGTACTTC.

As regards this clonotype: A much larger clone lies a single base off, so this may be a read error. This chain connects TRBV28 to TRBJ2-2, with TRBD2 as a possible D gene (5 bases). The CDR3 is 12 amino acids. Germline CDR1 reads MDHEN; CDR2 reads SYDVKM. Here the CDR3 reads CASSLNTGELLF. CDR3 DNA: TGTGCCAGCAGTTTGAACACCGGGGAGCTGTTGTTT.

On this clonotype: The final CDR3 position lacks the conserved phenylalanine or tryptophan, pointing to a likely read error. The V gene is TRBV5-1, the J gene TRBJ2-1, with D uncertain. Trimming removed 0 bases from V and 13 bases from J, with 23 bases in between. CDR1 and CDR2 (germline): SGHRS, YFSETQ. CDR3 size: 16 residues. In DNA, the CDR3 is TGCGCCAGCAGCTTGGTCAGCGCAGAGTCCTATAATGGACAGTTCTAC. This sequence encodes CASSLVSAESYNGQFY.

The CDR3 DNA sequence: TGTGCCACCATGGAAACGCGGGGCATTAGGACGCAGTATTTT. This translates into CATMETRGIRTQYF. The gene calls are TRBV24-1 and TRBJ2-3; D may be TRBD2 (6 bases). The CDR3 is 14 amino acids. The V gene lost 8 bases and the J gene lost 9 bases, with 20 bases spanning the gap. CDR1 and CDR2 (germline): KGHDR, SFDVKD.

Only a few counts were recorded for this clonotype. Just one base apart from a much larger clone, this may be a read error. V gene TRBV11-2 combines with J gene TRBJ2-1, with D perhaps assigned TRBD1 or TRBD2 (6 bases each). V dropped 0 bases and J dropped 10 bases, with 16 bases sitting between them. CDR1 SGHAT and CDR2 FQNNGV come from the germline V gene. This CDR3 is 15 amino acids long. The CDR3 spells CASSLDYGSDREQFF. The CDR3 coding sequence is TGTGCCAGCAGCTTAGATTACGGGAGTGACAGGGAGCAGTTCTTC.